Listed below are T cell receptor beta chains from one sample, sequenced in a study of blood T cell repertoires in COVID-19. Clones were read by immunoSEQ multiplex PCR, and TCRdb kept only the in-frame ones, dropping some. The sample lists about 210,000 clones; about nine tenths were seen once. The sequencing input was peripheral blood. These receptors all come from an older man with acute or convalescent COVID-19. CDR3s include the opening cysteine and the closing phenylalanine or tryptophan. D genes are given only for firm matches. Rows give clone size only sometimes, using once, few, many, or a class for an expanded clone.

clone_size j_call d_call v_call cdr3_aa cdr3_nt
. TRBJ2-7 TRBD1 TRBV5-1 CASSLGQESGEQYF TGCGCCAGCAGCCTAGGACAGGAGTCAGGAGAGCAGTACTTC
. TRBJ2-3 TRBD2 TRBV5-4 CASSSALWTSGATDTQYF TGTGCCAGCAGCTCAGCTCTATGGACTAGCGGGGCCACAGATACGCAGTATTTT
. TRBJ2-3 . TRBV5-6 CASSLLAGPTDTQYF TGTGCCAGCAGCTTGCTAGCAGGCCCAACAGATACGCAGTATTTT
. TRBJ2-1 TRBD2 TRBV7-8 CASSLGAGGPKEQFF TGTGCCAGCAGCTTAGGTGCGGGAGGGCCCAAAGAGCAGTTCTTC
once TRBJ2-7 . TRBV2 CASSVGGDLSYEQYF TGTGCCAGCAGTGTTGGAGGGGACCTCTCCTACGAGCAGTACTTC
. TRBJ2-5 TRBD2 TRBV7-3 CASSPSAGGETQYF TGTGCCAGCAGCCCCTCGGCGGGGGGGGAGACCCAGTACTTC
. TRBJ2-3 . TRBV6-6 CASSYFGQNPTDTQYF TGTGCCAGCAGTTACTTCGGACAGAACCCCACAGATACGCAGTATTTT
. TRBJ1-6 TRBD1 TRBV25-1 CASQIPGTGNSPLHF TGTGCCAGCCAGATTCCCGGGACAGGGAATTCACCCCTCCACTTT
. TRBJ1-5 . TRBV6-2/TRBV6-3 CASSPFTGNNQPQHF TGTGCCAGCAGTCCCTTTACGGGAAACAATCAGCCCCAGCATTTT
once TRBJ2-2 . TRBV18 CASSPELPGTGELFF TGTGCCAGCTCACCAGAGCTACCGGGGACCGGGGAGCTGTTTTTT